Listed below are T cell receptor beta chains from one sample, sequenced in a study of T cells in Graves' hyperthyroidism and ophthalmopathy. From the multiplex PCR reads, TCRdb called clonotypes with MiXCR, one entry per CDR3 protein. The sample has hundreds of thousands of distinct CDR3 sequences; approximately 15% are singletons. Sequencing input: blood. These receptors were taken from a woman aged 25 to 39 with Graves' hyperthyroidism that later progressed to Graves' ophthalmopathy. The CDR3 runs from the conserved cysteine through the conserved F or W.

len: 15; v_gene: TRBV11-2; CDR3aa: CASSPRLAGAYEQYF
len: 16; v_gene: TRBV20-1; CDR3aa: CSAPRGSGSSRETQYF
len: 13; v_gene: TRBV19; CDR3aa: CASNRQRNYGYTF
len: 17; v_gene: TRBV12-3/TRBV12-4; CDR3aa: CASSPPRTSGNGYEQFF
len: 16; v_gene: TRBV24-1; CDR3aa: CATSDLGTVMNTEAFF
len: 15; v_gene: TRBV28; CDR3aa: CASAILAGVNNEQFF
len: 12; v_gene: TRBV7-8; CDR3aa: CASSLLDRGLFF
len: 15; v_gene: TRBV6-1; CDR3aa: CASRPLRVSNSPLHF
len: 15; v_gene: TRBV11-2; CDR3aa: CASRYLVTGTDTQYF
len: 16; v_gene: TRBV6-1; CDR3aa: CASSVSFAGVYNEQFF
len: 13; v_gene: TRBV6-1; CDR3aa: CASRGQADQPQHF
len: 17; v_gene: TRBV7-9; CDR3aa: CASSPFGDTGSRETQYF
len: 14; v_gene: TRBV20-1; CDR3aa: CSAPSEGGKETQYF
len: 14; v_gene: TRBV7-9; CDR3aa: CASSYETGNEKLFF
len: 13; v_gene: TRBV11-2; CDR3aa: CASSTGTTDTQYF
len: 14; v_gene: TRBV27; CDR3aa: CASGRQGDRNEQFF
len: 15; v_gene: TRBV27; CDR3aa: CASSLQGQPINEQFF
len: 13; v_gene: TRBV6-1; CDR3aa: CASKTGDSYGYTF
len: 15; v_gene: TRBV28; CDR3aa: CASSLYRDGTYEQYF
len: 13; v_gene: TRBV20-1; CDR3aa: CSVWGLAGDEQYF
len: 16; v_gene: TRBV10-1; CDR3aa: CASSPGGETPYNEQFF
len: 14; v_gene: TRBV28; CDR3aa: CASSPPTGWNEQFF
len: 13; v_gene: TRBV27; CDR3aa: CASGAAGDHEQYF
len: 12; v_gene: TRBV2; CDR3aa: CASSDSYYEQYF
len: 15; v_gene: TRBV2; CDR3aa: CASSERGQGEQPQHF
len: 13; v_gene: TRBV9; CDR3aa: CASSVEGGKTQYF
len: 17; v_gene: TRBV5-1; CDR3aa: CASSLYSGLMMNTEAFF
len: 12; v_gene: TRBV30; CDR3aa: CAWSDVIYEQYF
len: 15; v_gene: TRBV11-3; CDR3aa: CASSTRQRTQETQYF
len: 16; v_gene: TRBV6-1; CDR3aa: CASSYSSGASYNEQFF
len: 14; v_gene: TRBV4-1; CDR3aa: CASSQYSGSYEQYF
len: 21; v_gene: TRBV6-1; CDR3aa: CASSEVVGGTTSGTGTGELFF
len: 15; v_gene: TRBV7-2; CDR3aa: CASSLERVGDTEAFF
len: 15; v_gene: TRBV6-5; CDR3aa: CASSYSTGVTGELFF
len: 13; v_gene: TRBV12-3/TRBV12-4; CDR3aa: CASTRDGNTEAFF
len: 15; v_gene: TRBV27; CDR3aa: CASSLSRDGPYEQYF
len: 16; v_gene: TRBV10-3; CDR3aa: CAISGGAALDTGELFF
len: 14; v_gene: TRBV11-2; CDR3aa: CASSLDRGPGEQFF
len: 17; v_gene: TRBV6-1; CDR3aa: CASSAPGLAGGGGTQYF
len: 14; v_gene: TRBV18; CDR3aa: CASSSLSNSYEQYF
len: 14; v_gene: TRBV10-2; CDR3aa: CASSKSGTGYEQYF
len: 15; v_gene: TRBV7-8; CDR3aa: CASSLEGTGSYEQYF
len: 13; v_gene: TRBV20-1; CDR3aa: CSASVGPLGGYTF
len: 17; v_gene: TRBV7-8; CDR3aa: CASSLAYSTSESYEQYF
len: 15; v_gene: TRBV6-1; CDR3aa: CASSGPGRAIDGYTF
len: 17; v_gene: TRBV7-8; CDR3aa: CASSLATPNAPYNEQFF
len: 16; v_gene: TRBV5-1; CDR3aa: CASSPFLAGAGNEQFF
len: 14; v_gene: TRBV20-1; CDR3aa: CSARAGQLTYEQYF
len: 12; v_gene: TRBV6-2/TRBV6-3; CDR3aa: CASSYYDRDAFF
len: 12; v_gene: TRBV6-2/TRBV6-3; CDR3aa: CASSRDRDIQYF
len: 14; v_gene: TRBV18; CDR3aa: CASSPFDRGTEAFF
len: 15; v_gene: TRBV20-1; CDR3aa: CSARVFGGSSYEQYF